This T cell receptor (beta chain) was profiled in a study of shared clonotypes between healthy human individuals. Study background: Each donor's CD8 memory used one plate, CD8 naive two, each CD4 subset three. General study points: Measured sharing among donors was expected to vary with sequencing depth.

The genomic DNA of each subset was split evenly across several immunoSEQ plates. Sequencing used immunoSEQ multiplex PCR; TCRdb keeps in-frame clones, though not all of them. This repertoire shows some 1,100,000 clones, roughly 74% found once; its top ten account for about 0.52%. CDR1 is SGHKS, CDR2 YYEKEE, per germline (reference sequence). This CDR3 spans 16 amino acids. J lost 2 bases, V lost 1 base, and 8 bases had no gene match. About this clone: As yet, its antigen is unknown.

The sequencing sample was made of memory CD4+ T cells from PBMCs. Subset denoted: CD45RA-negative fraction. The TCR sequence derives from a man in his late teens or twenties in good health. Some clones in this sample may be carry-over from other donors' samples. The V call is TRBV5-5, the J call TRBJ1-1, with TRBD1 identical over 7 bases. The CDR3 DNA sequence: TGTGCCAGCAGCTTGAGTCCGACAGGGTTAAACACTGAAGCTTTCTTT. It specifies CASSLSPTGLNTEAFF.